Listed below are T cell receptor beta chains from one sample, sequenced in a study of T cell responses to AZD1222 COVID-19 vaccine. Assay used: immunoSEQ multiplex PCR; TCRdb lists only in-frame clones, some missing. In the table there are about 76,000 clones, over 60% of which are singletons. Sequenced here: peripheral blood, sampled 28 days after the second dose of the MenACWY control vaccine. These receptors were obtained from an adult who received the MenACWY meningococcal vaccine as a control. Each CDR3 is given with its conserved first and last residue.

V,CDR3
TRBV12-3/TRBV12-4,CASSLGRAYEQYF
TRBV18,CASSPSQISTDTQYF
TRBV7-9,CASSPGTGIGNTIYF
TRBV3-1/TRBV3-2,CASSQDPYSYRQYF
TRBV19,CASSIQGSGQPQHF
TRBV4-1,CASSQESAGGPLEQFF
TRBV7-2,CASSLVPTGGTEAFF
TRBV5-1,CASSLGRRFNYGYTF
TRBV3-1/TRBV3-2,CASSQGDSRRYTF
TRBV5-1,CASSLEVGREETQYF
TRBV15,CATSRDGAFKTEAFF
TRBV19,CASTRAGRFGQPQHF
TRBV29-1,CSVDEGRGAFF
TRBV2,CASSVDRTMNTEAFF
TRBV14,CASSPKWAGSEQYF
TRBV28,CASTEFMVNEQFF
TRBV5-1,CASSRTVGVANDEQFF
TRBV7-9,CASSLDTGGRGEQYF